This TCR beta chain is from a study of cytomegalovirus exposure and HLA in healthy donors. The overall study: The 120 or so validation repertoires, a later analysis reported, used the same platform as the 600 to 700 first-cohort repertoires. Overall study results and limits: The study recorded 160 or so TCR beta chains that were cytomegalovirus-associated.

Donors were drawn from the approximately 110-subject validation cohort, separate from the roughly 700-subject first cohort. Method: immunoSEQ multiplex PCR; TCRdb's copy keeps in-frame clones and lacks some. The sample carries about 130,000 clones, just under 95% recorded once. Remarks on this clone: Antigen unknown.

There are 16 residues in the CDR3. Trimming took 5 bases from V and 5 from J; bases not matched to a gene: 8. Germline CDR1 is MDHEN and CDR2 is SYDVKM. This TCR was recovered from a woman under 30 in good health and CMV-seronegative. The chain uses TRBV28 and TRBJ1-5; TRBD1 aligns across 11 bases. Sequenced: PBMCs. The CDR3 coding sequence is TGTGCCAGCAGTACCATTGGACAGGGGGCCCATCAGCCCCAGCATTTT. Translated: CASSTIGQGAHQPQHF.